This T cell receptor (beta chain) was found in a study of shared clonotypes between healthy human individuals. This was a deep-level run. Measured with immunoSEQ multiplex PCR; TCRdb has only the in-frame clones, and not every one. Among about 690,000 clones listed, less than 95% were seen once. J lost 4 bases, V lost 2 bases, and 11 bases had no gene match. This CDR3 has 17 residues. The germline CDR1 and CDR2 sequences are LNHDA and SQIVND (reference sequence). Sequenced material: memory CD8+ T cells from PBMCs. Stated subset: CD45RO+ cells pooled with CCR7-negative TemRA cells. The TCR comes from a man between 18 and 29 years old in good health. Some clones in this sample may be carry-over from other donors' samples. The chain couples TRBV19 to TRBJ1-1, with 9 bases matching TRBD1. CDR3: CASSIFPGTGLSTEAFF. The CDR3 DNA reads as TGTGCCAGTAGTATATTCCCGGGGACAGGGCTGTCCACTGAAGCTTTCTTT.